The present TCR beta chain was sequenced within a study of Graves' ophthalmopathy and Graves' hyperthyroidism. Study-wide context: Over 18 months of follow-up, stable hyperthyroidism required that no ophthalmopathy appear. General study points: Separation of ophthalmopathy from stable hyperthyroidism was achieved by a 13-signature model, at 85% to 90% sensitivity and just over 80% specificity. The blood repertoire also included most expanded thyroid clonotypes above 0.001 frequency.

This CDR3 region has 16 residues. V shed 7 bases, J shed 1 base, and the junction held 4 bases outside the gene matches. Germline V CDR1 and CDR2: SGHTA, FQGTGA. Other autoimmune diseases, uncontrolled infections, pregnancy or lactation led to the exclusion of patients. As to this clonotype: Its specificity is unknown.

Amplifying from RNA transcripts, the study obtained TCR beta CDR3 regions. The first round was an RT-PCR with HTBI primers, and the second round was a multiplex PCR. TCRdb ran MiXCR on the multiplex PCR reads and lists one entry per CDR3 protein. The sample holds 500,000 to 600,000 distinct CDR3 sequences, approximately 35% seen once. Sequenced: peripheral blood or thyroid tissue (not recorded which). V usage is TRBV7-3 and J usage is TRBJ2-5, with 15 bases fitting TRBD2. The TCR originated in an adult man with Graves' hyperthyroidism. CDR3 amino acids: CASTGTSGGSQETQYF. CDR3 bases: TGTGCCAGCACCGGGACTAGCGGGGGGTCCCAAGAGACCCAGTACTTC. The entire variable domain, with the rest obtained from reference TRBV7-3 and TRBJ2-5, is as follows: GAGVSQTPSNKVTEKGKYVELRCDPISGHTALYWYRQSLGQGPEFLIYFQGTGAADDSGLPNDRFFAVRPEGSVSTLKIQRTERGDSAVYLCASTGTSGGSQETQYFGPGTRLLVL.